Shown below are 28 T cell receptor beta chains from a single sample sequenced in a study of Ad26.COV2.S vaccination and SARS-CoV-2 variants. Only in-frame clones appear in the TCRdb table, and some are missing; sequencing was by immunoSEQ multiplex PCR. The sample yields fewer than 800,000 clones, about 89% seen once. Treatment described: roughly 18 received Ad26.COV2.S at low or high dose, single or two shots; five or six received placebo; per-sample allocation not given. Day 63 following the first vaccine or placebo injection was when the samples were taken. Source: peripheral blood, taken in a trial of Ad26.COV2.S vaccine versus placebo. The receptor source for this set is a person aged 18 to 59 who received the Ad26.COV2.S COVID-19 vaccine or a placebo.

V is TRBV29-1 and J is TRBJ2-7, with 9 bases that match TRBD2. The V and J ends lost 4 bases and 2 bases, in that order; junction bases with no gene match: 9. The germline V gene encodes CDR1 SQVTM and CDR2 ANQGSEA. This CDR3 spans 15 amino acids. CDR3 DNA sequence: TGCAGCGTTGTTTCGGCGGGAGGGCCCACCTACGAGCAGTACTTC. Translation gives CSVVSAGGPTYEQYF.

The chain links TRBV2 to TRBJ1-3; 9 bases align to TRBD1. V was clipped by 9 bases and J by 0 bases; unmatched bases: 3. The CDR3 is 14 amino acids. Germline CDR1 reads SNHLY; CDR2 reads FYNNEI. Here the CDR3 DNA reads TGTGCCAGTGTACAGGGGGCCTCTGGAAACACCATATATTTT. It specifies CASVQGASGNTIYF.

This chain joins TRBV4-2 and TRBJ2-1, with D tentatively TRBD2 (6 bases). This CDR3 region has 13 residues. The germline V gene has CDR1 LGHNA and CDR2 YNFKEQ. V lost 4 bases to trimming and J lost 8 bases, with 12 bases between them. The CDR3 DNA reads as TGTGCCAGCAGCCTGGGGGGAGTCGATGAGCAGTTCTTC. Its translation is CASSLGGVDEQFF.

The chain carries TRBV27 and TRBJ1-6, with TRBD1 matching 8 bases. Germline CDR1 reads MNHEY; CDR2 reads SMNVEV (reference sequence). Germline trimming cut 4 bases from V and 9 bases from J; bases unmatched to any gene: 8. The CDR3 length is 15 residues. The CDR3 DNA is TGTGCCAGCAGTTCCCCCGGCAGGGGGCCTTCACCCCTCCACTTT. This translates into CASSSPGRGPSPLHF.

The chain joins TRBV3-1 (or the pseudogene TRBV3-2) to TRBJ2-7; maybe TRBD1 (5 bases). Trimming cost V 3 bases and J 4 bases, with 16 bases left between them. Germline V lookup: CDR1 LGHDT, CDR2 YNNKEL (reference sequence). The CDR3 covers 15 residues. This CDR3 is CASSHEGFRGYEQYF. The CDR3 DNA sequence: TGTGCCAGCAGCCACGAAGGCTTTAGGGGTTACGAGCAGTACTTC.

The rearrangement uses TRBV9 and TRBJ2-3; D may be TRBD1 or TRBD2 (5 bases each). The CDR3 totals 16 residues. Deletions cut 3 bases from V and 4 bases from J, with 18 bases between. Per the germline V gene, CDR1 is SGDLS and CDR2 is YYNGEE. CDR3 amino acids: CASSARERGNPDTQYF. CDR3 in DNA: TGTGCCAGCAGCGCAAGGGAGAGGGGCAACCCAGATACGCAGTATTTT.

This sequence joins TRBV7-2 and TRBJ2-5; weak D call: TRBD1 (6 bases). Germline CDR1 reads SGHTA; CDR2 reads FQGNSA. This CDR3 has 13 amino acids. V was cut by 3 bases and J by 14 bases, with 19 bases left in between. As DNA, the CDR3 is TGTGCCAGCAGCTTGAACGGACAGCCCCTAGGTTACTTC. Its protein product is CASSLNGQPLGYF. The full variable domain, rest sourced from reference TRBV7-2 and TRBJ2-5, is GAGVSQSPSNKVTEKGKDVELRCDPISGHTALYWYRQSLGQGLEFLIYFQGNSAPDKSGLPSDRFSAERTGGSVSTLTIQRTQQEDSAVYLCASSLNGQPLGYFGPGTRLLVL.

The V gene is TRBV7-2, the J gene TRBJ2-2, with TRBD2 matching over 8 bases. This CDR3 comprises 16 residues. V shed 6 bases and J 0 bases; nucleotides not matched to a gene: 6. CDR1 SGHTA and CDR2 FQGNSA come from the germline V gene. CDR3 DNA: TGTGCCAGCAGTACCGGGGGGGACCCGAACACCGGGGAGCTGTTTTTT. This codes for CASSTGGDPNTGELFF.

The V call is TRBV9, the J call TRBJ1-2; a possible D gene is TRBD1 (5 bases). The CDR3 sequence is 14 residues long. V gave up 2 bases and J gave up 0 bases, with 8 bases separating them. Germline lookup yields CDR1 SGDLS and CDR2 YYNGEE. The DNA for the CDR3 is TGTGCCAGCAGCGTGTGGGACGCTAACTATGGCTACACCTTC. Its translation is CASSVWDANYGYTF.

This clone was seen a handful of times. The identical CDR3 is also encoded by other nucleotide sequences in the sample. The rearrangement links TRBV6-5 to TRBJ1-5; possible D gene TRBD1, 5 bases. V gave up 0 bases and J gave up 6 bases, with 6 bases separating them. The CDR3 has 13 amino acids. Germline CDR1 reads MNHEY; CDR2 reads SVGAGI. CDR3 amino acids: CASSYSRGQPQHF. CDR3 nucleotide sequence: TGTGCCAGCAGTTACTCAAGGGGTCAGCCCCAGCATTTT.

This CDR3 is CASSQPGQGNEKLFF. DNA of the CDR3: TGTGCCAGCAGCCAGCCGGGACAAGGTAATGAAAAACTGTTTTTT. The V gene is TRBV3-1 (or the pseudogene TRBV3-2), the J gene TRBJ1-4; D possibly corresponds to TRBD1 (6 bases). V lost 3 bases to trimming and J lost 4 bases, with 12 bases between them. There are 15 residues in the CDR3. Germline CDR1 LGHDT, CDR2 YNNKEL (reference sequence).

V and J are TRBV10-3 and TRBJ2-1, with TRBD1 matching 8 bases. The CDR3 runs to 17 residues. Germline CDR1 is ENHRY and CDR2 is SYGVKD. The ends lost 6 bases at V and 5 bases at J; junction bases unmatched: 15. The chain's CDR3 is CAIRGSTGVQPNNEQFF. CDR3 nucleotide sequence: TGTGCCATCAGGGGATCGACAGGGGTCCAGCCCAACAATGAGCAGTTCTTC.

The V gene is TRBV2, the J gene TRBJ1-2, with D hard to call. The CDR3 spans 12 residues. V was cut by 1 base and J by 5 bases, with 5 bases left in between. CDR1 is SNHLY, CDR2 FYNNEI, per germline. CDR3 nucleotides: TGTGCCAGCAGTGAAGGGACTTATGGCTACACCTTC. Its protein is CASSEGTYGYTF.

The chain carries TRBV4-2 and TRBJ1-6; weak D call: TRBD1 (5 bases). The V and J ends lost 0 bases and 4 bases respectively, with 10 bases between them. This CDR3 is 16 amino acids long. Germline assignment: CDR1 LGHNA and CDR2 YNFKEQ. The CDR3, as DNA: TGTGCCAGCAGCCAAGACAGGGCTGCGTATAATTCACCCCTCCACTTT. Translation gives CASSQDRAAYNSPLHF.

This rearrangement joins TRBV24-1 to TRBJ2-3; D call uncertain. V was trimmed by 3 bases and J by 0 bases, leaving 6 bases between them. CDR1 is KGHDR and CDR2 is SFDVKD in the germline V gene. The CDR3 length is 14 residues. The CDR3 DNA is TGTGCCACCAGTGATCGCCGCAGCACAGATACGCAGTATTTT. Encoded protein: CATSDRRSTDTQYF.

V gene TRBV6-2 or TRBV6-3 combines with J gene TRBJ2-1; TRBD1 might be the D (6 bases). Trimming cost V 5 bases and J 5 bases, with 7 bases left between them. CDR3 size: 12 residues. The germline gives CDR1 MNHEY, CDR2 SVGEGT. Here the CDR3 DNA reads TGTGCCAGCAGTCGACAGGACAATGAGCAGTTCTTC. This codes for CASSRQDNEQFF.

This clone was observed a handful of times. The V gene is TRBV7-8, the J gene TRBJ1-4; weak D call: TRBD1 (6 bases). CDR1 SGHVS and CDR2 FQNEAQ come from the germline V gene. The CDR3 length is 14 residues. V shed 4 bases and J shed 2 bases, with 8 bases lying between them. This CDR3 reads CASSSGQTNEKLFF. The CDR3 DNA reads as TGTGCCAGCAGCTCCGGACAGACTAATGAAAAACTGTTTTTT.

The rearrangement links TRBV3-1 (or the pseudogene TRBV3-2) to TRBJ1-2; a possible D gene is TRBD1 (5 bases). The CDR3 sequence is 14 residues long. Germline V gene sequence: CDR1 LGHDT, CDR2 YNNKEL (reference sequence). Between the trimmed V and J ends, which lost 1 base and 4 bases, there was a span of 10 bases. The CDR3 DNA reads as TGTGCCAGCAGCCAAGCGGGACCGAGCTATGGCTACACCTTC. Its protein is CASSQAGPSYGYTF.

The chain couples TRBV6-1 to TRBJ1-5; D ambiguous. The CDR3 consists of 13 residues. Germline V gene data show CDR1 as MNHNS and CDR2 as SASEGT. Trimming pared 2 bases from V and 1 base from J, leaving 3 bases between. DNA for the CDR3: TGTGCCAGCAGTGAATTCAGCAATCAGCCCCAGCATTTT. It yields the protein CASSEFSNQPQHF.

This clone was detected only once. V is TRBV11-3 and J is TRBJ1-1; no clear D gene. Trimming removed 6 bases at V and 8 bases at J, with 7 bases between. The germline V gene has CDR1 SGHNT and CDR2 YENEEA. The CDR3 is 10 amino acids. CDR3 DNA: TGTGCCAGCAGGACTAGGGAAGCTTTCTTT. Translating gives CASRTREAFF.

The rearrangement uses TRBV3-1 (or the pseudogene TRBV3-2) and TRBJ1-1, with unresolved D. Germline V lookup: CDR1 LGHDT, CDR2 YNNKEL (reference sequence). The germline V and J ends were trimmed by 1 base and 4 bases, with 7 bases remaining between them. This CDR3 spans 13 amino acids. CDR3 nucleotides: TGTGCCAGCAGCCAAGGAGACGTCACTGAAGCTTTCTTT. Encoded protein: CASSQGDVTEAFF.

The chain recombines TRBV10-3 with TRBJ2-1; no clear D. The germline CDR1 and CDR2 sequences are ENHRY and SYGVKD. V shed 8 bases and J shed 0 bases, with 8 bases lying between them. The CDR3 extends over 13 amino acids. CDR3 nucleotides: TGTGCCATCGTCGGCAGCTCCTACAATGAGCAGTTCTTC. It translates to CAIVGSSYNEQFF.

The rearrangement links TRBV5-4 to TRBJ2-7; the D gene is possibly TRBD2 (5 bases). V was cut by 1 base and J by 7 bases, with 18 bases left in between. There are 15 residues in the CDR3. From germline, CDR1 is SGHNT and CDR2 YYREEE (reference sequence). The CDR3 coding sequence is TGTGCCAGCAGCTTGCCGGGCCCACGGTCGGGGGAGCAGTACTTC. Protein: CASSLPGPRSGEQYF.

This chain links TRBV7-8 with TRBJ1-5; 9 nucleotides match TRBD1. This CDR3 is built from 14 residues. Trimming removed 6 bases from V and 4 bases from J; junction bases left unmatched: 4. Germline CDR1 reads SGHVS; CDR2 reads FQNEAQ. CDR3 in amino acids: CASSSGTGNQPQHF. The CDR3, as DNA: TGTGCCAGCAGTTCCGGGACAGGGAATCAGCCCCAGCATTTT.

The chain links TRBV27 to TRBJ1-6; 8 positions match TRBD1. The CDR3 spans 14 residues. J lost 9 bases, V lost 3 bases, and 4 bases had no gene match. The germline gives CDR1 MNHEY, CDR2 SMNVEV (reference sequence). The CDR3: CASSFFRGPSPLHF. CDR3 DNA: TGTGCCAGCAGTTTTTTCAGGGGGCCTTCACCCCTCCACTTT.

In the case of this clone: Other DNA sequences from this sample encode an identical CDR3 as well. The chain couples TRBV5-1 to TRBJ1-3; D unclear. V shed 4 bases and J shed 0 bases, with 14 bases lying between them. Germline-derived CDR1 and CDR2 are SGHRS and YFSETQ. The CDR3 has 16 residues. CDR3 coding DNA: TGCGCCAGCAGCCTGGACCCAGGAACCTCTGGAAACACCATATATTTT. This codes for CASSLDPGTSGNTIYF.

The chain combines TRBV2 with TRBJ1-6; D gene uncertain. The V gene lost 1 base and the J gene lost 15 bases, with 13 bases spanning the gap. Germline V CDR1 and CDR2: SNHLY, FYNNEI. The CDR3 totals 13 residues. CDR3 residues: CASSEGPGRDLHF. For the CDR3, the DNA is TGTGCCAGCAGTGAAGGTCCCGGACGAGACCTCCACTTT.

The chain joins TRBV7-2 to TRBJ2-3; D ambiguous. The CDR3 is 12 amino acids. Germline V CDR1 and CDR2: SGHTA, FQGNSA. The germline V and J ends were trimmed by 8 bases and 4 bases, with 10 bases remaining between them. CDR3 residues: CASGPRPDTQYF. The CDR3 DNA follows: TGTGCCAGCGGCCCTAGGCCAGATACGCAGTATTTT. Drawing the rest from reference TRBV7-2 and TRBJ2-3, the complete variable domain is GAGVSQSPSNKVTEKGKDVELRCDPISGHTALYWYRQSLGQGLEFLIYFQGNSAPDKSGLPSDRFSAERTGGSVSTLTIQRTQQEDSAVYLCASGPRPDTQYFGPGTRLTVL.